This is a list of T cell receptor beta chains from one sample in a study of T cells after yellow fever vaccination. TCRdb passed the 5' RACE reads through MiXCR, listing each CDR3 protein once. The sample lists 300,000 to 400,000 distinct CDR3 sequences, approximately 8% occurring once. The sample here was PBMCs, taken about 49 days after the first yellow fever vaccination. Source of these receptors: a young man who received the YFV17D yellow fever vaccine. The CDR3 runs from the conserved cysteine through the conserved F or W. The order of the fields is CDR3 protein, CDR3 DNA, J gene, V gene, clone size, D gene. D genes are given only for firm matches. Size values are once, few and many counts, or a class for expanded clones, and some rows have none.

CDR3aa: CASGNSPGQGYGYTF
CDR3nt: TGCGCCAGCGGGAATTCTCCGGGACAGGGGTATGGCTACACCTTC
j_gene: TRBJ1-2
v_gene: TRBV5-1
abundance: few
d_gene: TRBD1

CDR3aa: CSARDGTRRAGELFF
CDR3nt: TGCAGTGCTAGAGATGGGACTAGGAGGGCCGGGGAGCTGTTTTTT
j_gene: TRBJ2-2
v_gene: TRBV20-1
abundance: few
d_gene: TRBD2

CDR3aa: CASFSQPNEQFF
CDR3nt: TGTGCCAGCTTCTCCCAGCCCAATGAGCAGTTCTTC
j_gene: TRBJ2-1
v_gene: TRBV6-2/TRBV6-3
abundance: -
d_gene: -

CDR3aa: CASSQVRQVVLFF
CDR3nt: TGCGCCAGCAGCCAAGTACGGCAGGTCGTACTGTTTTTT
j_gene: TRBJ1-4
v_gene: TRBV4-1
abundance: few
d_gene: -

CDR3aa: CASSSQGAGHTGELFF
CDR3nt: TGTGCCAGCAGTTCCCAGGGGGCCGGGCACACCGGGGAGCTGTTTTTT
j_gene: TRBJ2-2
v_gene: TRBV6-2/TRBV6-3
abundance: many
d_gene: TRBD1

CDR3aa: CASTPPGEHYNSPLHF
CDR3nt: TGCGCCAGCACCCCCCCGGGGGAACACTATAATTCACCCCTCCACTTT
j_gene: TRBJ1-6
v_gene: TRBV4-3
abundance: -
d_gene: -

CDR3aa: CASSLFGQTEAFF
CDR3nt: TGTGCCAGCAGTTTATTTGGGCAGACTGAAGCTTTCTTT
j_gene: TRBJ1-1
v_gene: TRBV28
abundance: -
d_gene: -

CDR3aa: CRGDGLNTEAFF
CDR3nt: TGCAGGGGGGACGGGTTGAACACTGAAGCTTTCTTT
j_gene: TRBJ1-1
v_gene: TRBV29-1
abundance: few
d_gene: -

CDR3aa: CAIRSEGGTEAFF
CDR3nt: TGTGCCATCAGGTCCGAGGGGGGGACTGAAGCTTTCTTT
j_gene: TRBJ1-1
v_gene: TRBV10-3
abundance: few
d_gene: -

CDR3aa: CASSLAAGLNSPLHF
CDR3nt: TGTGCCAGCAGCTTAGCTGCAGGACTAAATTCACCCCTCCACTTT
j_gene: TRBJ1-6
v_gene: TRBV7-2
abundance: many
d_gene: -

CDR3aa: CASSLGETQYF
CDR3nt: TGTGCCAGCAGCTTAGGGGAGACCCAGTACTTC
j_gene: TRBJ2-5
v_gene: TRBV12-3/TRBV12-4
abundance: medium-sized
d_gene: -

CDR3aa: CASSPRGRVPRDYEQYF
CDR3nt: TGTGCCAGCAGCCCCCGGGGGCGGGTACCGAGGGACTACGAGCAGTACTTC
j_gene: TRBJ2-7
v_gene: TRBV7-2
abundance: few
d_gene: -

CDR3aa: CAWRIRMGNTEAFF
CDR3nt: TGTGCCTGGAGAATCAGGATGGGGAACACTGAAGCTTTCTTT
j_gene: TRBJ1-1
v_gene: TRBV30
abundance: -
d_gene: -

CDR3aa: CASSVHLTNTGELFF
CDR3nt: TGTGCCAGCAGCGTTCACCTCACTAACACCGGGGAGCTGTTTTTT
j_gene: TRBJ2-2
v_gene: TRBV9
abundance: few
d_gene: -

CDR3aa: CASRGGSSDTEAFF
CDR3nt: TGCGCCAGCCGCGGCGGCTCCTCGGACACTGAAGCTTTCTTT
j_gene: TRBJ1-1
v_gene: TRBV5-1
abundance: -
d_gene: -

CDR3aa: CASSPTSLGGTQYF
CDR3nt: TGTGCCAGCAGTCCAACTAGCCTTGGGGGGACCCAGTACTTC
j_gene: TRBJ2-5
v_gene: TRBV25-1
abundance: -
d_gene: -

CDR3aa: CASSEERTAISDTQYF
CDR3nt: TGTGCCAGCAGTGAAGAGAGGACAGCGATTTCAGATACGCAGTATTTT
j_gene: TRBJ2-3
v_gene: TRBV25-1
abundance: -
d_gene: -

CDR3aa: CASSQDRWGRHNEQFF
CDR3nt: TGCGCCAGCAGCCAAGATCGATGGGGTAGACACAATGAGCAGTTCTTC
j_gene: TRBJ2-1
v_gene: TRBV4-3
abundance: -
d_gene: -

CDR3aa: CASSHGQPSPLHF
CDR3nt: TGCGCCAGCAGCCACGGACAGCCTTCACCCCTCCACTTT
j_gene: TRBJ1-6
v_gene: TRBV5-1
abundance: few
d_gene: -

CDR3aa: CASSSPGGGSTDTQYF
CDR3nt: TGTGCCAGCAGCTCCCCCGGAGGGGGTTCCACAGATACGCAGTATTTT
j_gene: TRBJ2-3
v_gene: TRBV5-5
abundance: few
d_gene: -

CDR3aa: CASSKQGPMDTGELFF
CDR3nt: TGTGCCAGCAGCAAGCAGGGCCCTATGGACACCGGGGAGCTGTTTTTT
j_gene: TRBJ2-2
v_gene: TRBV6-2/TRBV6-3
abundance: -
d_gene: -

CDR3aa: CATSKNSNQPQHF
CDR3nt: TGTGCCACCAGCAAAAATAGCAATCAGCCCCAGCATTTT
j_gene: TRBJ1-5
v_gene: TRBV15
abundance: -
d_gene: -

CDR3aa: CASSPAWGTNEKLFF
CDR3nt: TGCGCCAGCAGCCCCGCCTGGGGAACTAATGAAAAACTGTTTTTT
j_gene: TRBJ1-4
v_gene: TRBV4-1
abundance: -
d_gene: -

CDR3aa: CASSFRQGPYEQYF
CDR3nt: TGCGCCAGCAGCTTCAGGCAGGGTCCTTACGAGCAGTACTTC
j_gene: TRBJ2-7
v_gene: TRBV5-1
abundance: -
d_gene: -

CDR3aa: CASRLGPTDTQYF
CDR3nt: TGTGCCAGCAGGCTTGGTCCCACAGATACGCAGTATTTT
j_gene: TRBJ2-3
v_gene: TRBV7-2
abundance: few
d_gene: -

CDR3aa: CASSSYDLSTSTDTQYF
CDR3nt: TGTGCCAGCAGCTCCTACGACTTATCAACTAGCACAGATACGCAGTATTTT
j_gene: TRBJ2-3
v_gene: TRBV7-2
abundance: few
d_gene: -

CDR3aa: CASSRGRGNTEAFF
CDR3nt: TGCGCCAGCAGCAGGGGCAGGGGGAACACTGAAGCTTTCTTT
j_gene: TRBJ1-1
v_gene: TRBV5-1
abundance: many
d_gene: -

CDR3aa: CSARDSGPDPYNEQFF
CDR3nt: TGCAGTGCTAGAGATAGCGGGCCCGATCCCTACAATGAGCAGTTCTTC
j_gene: TRBJ2-1
v_gene: TRBV20-1
abundance: few
d_gene: TRBD2

CDR3aa: CASSQGVGRLLEDTQYF
CDR3nt: TGCGCCAGCAGCCAAGGGGTGGGCAGGTTACTTGAAGATACGCAGTATTTT
j_gene: TRBJ2-3
v_gene: TRBV4-3
abundance: many
d_gene: -

CDR3aa: CASRYTAEDGNYGYTF
CDR3nt: TGTGCCAGCAGGTACACGGCTGAAGACGGGAACTATGGCTACACCTTC
j_gene: TRBJ1-2
v_gene: TRBV12-3/TRBV12-4
abundance: few
d_gene: -

CDR3aa: CASSAGGTEAFF
CDR3nt: TGTGCCAGCAGTGCCGGGGGTACTGAAGCTTTCTTT
j_gene: TRBJ1-1
v_gene: TRBV27
abundance: few
d_gene: -

CDR3aa: CASSVANLDIQYF
CDR3nt: TGTGCCAGCAGCGTAGCTAATCTGGACATTCAGTACTTC
j_gene: TRBJ2-4
v_gene: TRBV9
abundance: -
d_gene: -

CDR3aa: CASSPSGGVSSPLHF
CDR3nt: TGTGCCAGCAGCCCAAGCGGGGGTGTGAGTTCACCCCTCCACTTT
j_gene: TRBJ1-6
v_gene: TRBV7-9
abundance: few
d_gene: -

CDR3aa: CASRSDVGGTQYF
CDR3nt: TGCGCCAGCAGGTCGGATGTAGGAGGGACCCAGTACTTC
j_gene: TRBJ2-5
v_gene: TRBV5-1
abundance: many
d_gene: -

CDR3aa: CSALRGFEQYF
CDR3nt: TGCAGTGCGCTCAGGGGGTTCGAGCAGTACTTC
j_gene: TRBJ2-7
v_gene: TRBV20-1
abundance: few
d_gene: TRBD1

CDR3aa: CASSLRRVSYNEQFF
CDR3nt: TGCGCCAGCAGCCTTCGCCGGGTCTCCTACAATGAGCAGTTCTTC
j_gene: TRBJ2-1
v_gene: TRBV5-1
abundance: -
d_gene: -

CDR3aa: CASSEGGDTQYF
CDR3nt: TGTGCCAGCAGCGAAGGAGGGGATACGCAGTATTTT
j_gene: TRBJ2-3
v_gene: TRBV9
abundance: many
d_gene: -

CDR3aa: CASSRLGQSYGYTF
CDR3nt: TGTGCCAGCTCACGGCTTGGACAGTCCTATGGCTACACCTTC
j_gene: TRBJ1-2
v_gene: TRBV18
abundance: -
d_gene: -

CDR3aa: CASSARFEAFF
CDR3nt: TGTGCCAGCTCAGCTCGGTTCGAAGCTTTCTTT
j_gene: TRBJ1-1
v_gene: TRBV18
abundance: -
d_gene: -

CDR3aa: CASGPGTSHNEQFF
CDR3nt: TGTGCCAGCGGGCCCGGGACTAGTCACAATGAGCAGTTCTTC
j_gene: TRBJ2-1
v_gene: TRBV7-3
abundance: few
d_gene: TRBD2

CDR3aa: CSVPRVTDTQYF
CDR3nt: TGCAGCGTTCCCAGGGTAACGGATACGCAGTATTTT
j_gene: TRBJ2-3
v_gene: TRBV29-1
abundance: few
d_gene: -

CDR3aa: CASRGSSYQPQHF
CDR3nt: TGTGCCAGCAGAGGATCGAGCTATCAGCCCCAGCATTTT
j_gene: TRBJ1-5
v_gene: TRBV7-9
abundance: -
d_gene: -

CDR3aa: CASSGNGYTF
CDR3nt: TGTGCCAGCAGTGGGAATGGCTACACCTTC
j_gene: TRBJ1-2
v_gene: TRBV25-1
abundance: few
d_gene: -

CDR3aa: CASSFGAGRPYEQYF
CDR3nt: TGTGCCAGCTCTTTTGGGGCCGGGAGGCCCTACGAGCAGTACTTC
j_gene: TRBJ2-7
v_gene: TRBV7-9
abundance: few
d_gene: TRBD2

CDR3aa: CSADGPVAGVGDTQYF
CDR3nt: TGCAGTGCCGACGGACCTGTAGCGGGGGTGGGAGATACGCAGTATTTT
j_gene: TRBJ2-3
v_gene: TRBV20-1
abundance: -
d_gene: TRBD2

CDR3aa: CSARGQGDQPQHF
CDR3nt: TGCAGTGCTAGGGGACAGGGCGATCAGCCCCAGCATTTT
j_gene: TRBJ1-5
v_gene: TRBV20-1
abundance: few
d_gene: TRBD1

CDR3aa: CASSPTGTGGPPQHF
CDR3nt: TGTGCCAGCAGTCCAACCGGGACAGGGGGCCCGCCCCAGCATTTT
j_gene: TRBJ1-5
v_gene: TRBV12-3/TRBV12-4
abundance: few
d_gene: TRBD1

CDR3aa: CASSAGTKNIQYF
CDR3nt: TGTGCCAGCAGCGCGGGGACCAAAAACATTCAGTACTTC
j_gene: TRBJ2-4
v_gene: TRBV6-2/TRBV6-3
abundance: few
d_gene: -

CDR3aa: CSAPWTSGGADTQYF
CDR3nt: TGCAGTGCACCCTGGACTAGCGGGGGGGCAGATACGCAGTATTTT
j_gene: TRBJ2-3
v_gene: TRBV20-1
abundance: -
d_gene: TRBD2

CDR3aa: CASSQDRRGPRKLFF
CDR3nt: TGTGCCAGCAGCCAAGATAGGCGGGGCCCTCGGAAACTGTTTTTT
j_gene: TRBJ1-4
v_gene: TRBV14
abundance: -
d_gene: -

CDR3aa: CASPTRGPGELFF
CDR3nt: TGTGCCAGTCCTACAAGGGGGCCCGGGGAGCTGTTTTTT
j_gene: TRBJ2-2
v_gene: TRBV19
abundance: -
d_gene: TRBD1